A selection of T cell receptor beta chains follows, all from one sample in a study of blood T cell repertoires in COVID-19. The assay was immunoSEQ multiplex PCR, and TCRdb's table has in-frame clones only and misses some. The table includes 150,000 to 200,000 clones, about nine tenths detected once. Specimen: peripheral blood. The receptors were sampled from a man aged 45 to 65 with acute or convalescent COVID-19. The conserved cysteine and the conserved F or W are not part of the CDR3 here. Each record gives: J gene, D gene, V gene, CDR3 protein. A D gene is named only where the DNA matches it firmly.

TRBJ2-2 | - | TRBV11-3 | ASSLSGLSTGELF
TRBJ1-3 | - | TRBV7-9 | ASSLVMADSGNTIY
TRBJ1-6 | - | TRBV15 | ATSRDRQNSPLH
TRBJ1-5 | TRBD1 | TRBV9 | ASSFSDRANQPQH
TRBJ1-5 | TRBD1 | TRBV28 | ASKSTGDNQPQH
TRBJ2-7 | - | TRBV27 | ACRNLGGSYEQY
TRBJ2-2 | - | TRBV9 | ASSVDNSRNTGELF
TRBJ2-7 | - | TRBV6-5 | ASSLGLAYSEQY
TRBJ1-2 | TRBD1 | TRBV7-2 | ASSLRSAGGSYGYT
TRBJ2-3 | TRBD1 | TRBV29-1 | SVATPQGAGDTQY
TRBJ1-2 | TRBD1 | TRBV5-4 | ASSLWGTGGYGYT
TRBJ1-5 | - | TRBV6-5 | ASRGVDRFNQPQH
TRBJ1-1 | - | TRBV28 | ASSAPGANTEAF
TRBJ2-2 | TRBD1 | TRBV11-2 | ASSRRDSANTGELF
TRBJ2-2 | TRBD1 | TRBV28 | ASSSGQGARTGELF
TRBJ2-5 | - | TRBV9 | ASSGGSTQETQY
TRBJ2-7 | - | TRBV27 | ASNPSGGEQY
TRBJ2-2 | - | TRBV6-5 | ASSYVGALNTGELF
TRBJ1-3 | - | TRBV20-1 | SASVRGTGNTIY
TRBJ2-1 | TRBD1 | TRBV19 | ASSGQGWNEQF
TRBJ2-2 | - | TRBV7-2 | ASSLAGAYTGELF
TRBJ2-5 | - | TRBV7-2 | ASDNRETQY
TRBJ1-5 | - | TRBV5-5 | ASSPRPSDQPQH
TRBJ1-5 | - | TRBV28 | ASSSMALEAQGGNQPQH
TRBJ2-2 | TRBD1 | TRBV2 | ASSEGQTTGELF
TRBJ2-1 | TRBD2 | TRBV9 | ASGPGLAGYNEQF
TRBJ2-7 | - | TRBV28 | ASSRGRGLGEQY
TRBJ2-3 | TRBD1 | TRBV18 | ASSYRDRVADTQY